One sample yielded the 30 T cell receptor beta chains listed below, sequenced in a study of CD8 T cells in Susac syndrome. Random hexamers were used to reverse transcribe an amount of roughly 0.45 to 1 ug RNA. TCRdb ran MiXCR on the immunoSEQ multiplex PCR reads and lists one entry per CDR3 protein. Of around 110,000 distinct CDR3 sequences in the sample, around 94% were seen once. The sequencing sample was made of CD8+ T cells from PBMCs. The receptor set was obtained from a human donor with Susac syndrome.

V and J are TRBV20-1 and TRBJ2-7; tentatively, D is TRBD1 (5 bases). V was clipped by 0 bases and J by 3 bases, with 6 bases between them. The germline gives CDR1 DFQATT, CDR2 SNEGSKA (reference sequence). This CDR3 region has 12 residues. The CDR3 DNA sequence: TGCAGTGCTAGAGATCAGGGCTACGAGCAGTACTTC. Translation: CSARDQGYEQYF.

The chain links TRBV27 to TRBJ2-6, with 10 bases that match TRBD1. The CDR3 extends over 16 amino acids. Germline V gives CDR1 MNHEY, CDR2 SMNVEV (reference sequence). Trimming removed 5 bases from V and 4 bases from J; junction bases left unmatched: 5. The DNA for the CDR3 is TGTGCCAGCAGTGCAGACAGGGGGCACGGGGCCAACGTCCTGACTTTC. Its translation is CASSADRGHGANVLTF.

The CDR3 spells CASSTGTSVKETQYF. CDR3 nucleotide sequence: TGTGCCAGCAGCACAGGGACTAGCGTCAAAGAGACCCAGTACTTC. The chain carries TRBV7-8 and TRBJ2-5; 10 bases line up with TRBD2. There are 15 residues in the CDR3. The ends lost 5 bases at V and 3 bases at J; junction bases unmatched: 6. Germline values: CDR1 SGHVS, CDR2 FQNEAQ.

The chain combines TRBV7-9 with TRBJ1-5, with D perhaps matching TRBD1 (5 bases). Germline CDR1 is SEHNR and CDR2 is FQNEAQ (reference sequence). The CDR3 covers 16 residues. Trimming removed 3 bases from V and 5 bases from J, with 17 bases in between. The CDR3 protein is CASSLVGPGIDQPQHF. CDR3 in DNA: TGTGCCAGCAGCTTGGTGGGGCCCGGGATCGATCAGCCCCAGCATTTT.

J is TRBJ1-5 and V is TRBV4-3; D is uncertain. The CDR3 totals 14 residues. Trimming removed 1 base from V and 3 bases from J, with 7 bases in between. CDR1 and CDR2 (germline): LGHNA, YSLEER. The CDR3 here is CASSQGTNNQPQHF. For the CDR3, the DNA is TGCGCCAGCAGCCAAGGAACGAACAATCAGCCCCAGCATTTT.

In DNA form, the CDR3 reads TGTGCCAGCAGATCAGAGAATTCACCCCTCCACTTT. Translated: CASRSENSPLHF. The chain is built from TRBV13 and TRBJ1-6; D unclear. V dropped 6 bases and J dropped 7 bases, with 7 bases sitting between them. The V gene's germline CDR1 is PRHDT and CDR2 FYEKMQ (reference sequence). The CDR3 covers 12 residues.

This clonotype was seen once. The chain links TRBV6-2 or TRBV6-3 to TRBJ1-1; 8 positions match TRBD1. Germline CDR1 is MNHEY and CDR2 is SVGEGT. This CDR3 region has 13 residues. Losses at the gene ends were 5 bases for V and 5 bases for J; bases not matched to a gene: 4. CDR3 DNA sequence: TGTGCCAGCAGTCATCAGGGGGCGACTGAAGCTTTCTTT. This sequence encodes CASSHQGATEAFF.

V gene TRBV9 combines with J gene TRBJ1-1; 8 bases line up with TRBD1. The germline V gene has CDR1 SGDLS and CDR2 YYNGEE. V lost 0 bases, J lost 2 bases, and 3 bases stayed unmatched. The CDR3 has 15 residues. The CDR3 DNA follows: TGTGCCAGCAGCGTAGGCGGACAGGGTAACACTGAAGCTTTCTTT. Translation: CASSVGGQGNTEAFF.

The CDR3 nucleotides are TGCGCCAGCAGCCAAGAGGGCAGGGGAGGCCAAGAGACCCAGTACTTC. This encodes CASSQEGRGGQETQYF. This chain links TRBV4-1 with TRBJ2-5; the D gene could be TRBD1 or TRBD2 (6 bases each). V was trimmed by 0 bases and J by 1 base, leaving 12 bases between them. The CDR3 length is 16 residues. Germline values: CDR1 MGHRA, CDR2 YSYEKL.

The V call is TRBV4-3, the J call TRBJ2-1; 9 bases are shared with TRBD2. Germline lookup yields CDR1 LGHNA and CDR2 YSLEER. CDR3 length: 17 residues. V lost 0 bases and J lost 2; bases outside the gene matches: 5. The CDR3 bases are TGCGCCAGCAGCCAAGATAGGATAGCGGGGGCCTACAATGAGCAGTTCTTC. Translated: CASSQDRIAGAYNEQFF.

This clonotype was seen just once. The chain is built from TRBV4-3 and TRBJ2-1, with a weak D call TRBD2 (6 bases). This CDR3 comprises 15 residues. CDR1 is LGHNA and CDR2 is YSLEER in the germline V gene. V dropped 0 bases and J dropped 5 bases, with 11 bases sitting between them. The CDR3, as DNA: TGCGCCAGCAGCCAAGACGAGGCGGGGAACAATGAGCAGTTCTTC. It translates to CASSQDEAGNNEQFF.

This clonotype came up a few times. The rearrangement links TRBV12-3 or TRBV12-4 to TRBJ2-2; 7 bases match TRBD1. J lost 4 bases, V lost 5 bases, and 4 bases had no gene match. The length of the CDR3 is 14 residues. This CDR3 is CASSDRVGTGELFF. CDR3 nucleotides: TGTGCCAGCAGTGACAGGGTTGGCACCGGGGAGCTGTTTTTT.

The chain links TRBV13 to TRBJ1-3, with D perhaps TRBD1 (6 bases). Trimming shortened V by 0 bases and J by 6 bases, and 9 bases separated the two germline ends. CDR1 is PRHDT, CDR2 FYEKMQ, per germline (reference sequence). The CDR3 sequence is 14 residues long. The DNA of the CDR3 is TGTGCCAGCAGCTTAGGACAGGGCACAAACACCATATATTTT. This encodes CASSLGQGTNTIYF.

The chain employs TRBV20-1 and TRBJ2-7; D possibly corresponds to TRBD1 (6 bases). The CDR3 extends over 14 amino acids. Germline CDR1 is DFQATT and CDR2 is SNEGSKA (reference sequence). V lost 4 bases, J lost 2 bases, and 15 bases lay in between. The CDR3 DNA reads TGCAGTGCTACTATCGGGACATCTGCCTACGAGCAGTACTTC. This codes for CSATIGTSAYEQYF.

This rearrangement joins TRBV4-1 to TRBJ2-1; D ambiguous. The V end lost 2 bases, the J end lost 3 bases, and 11 bases lay between the germline ends. The germline V gene encodes CDR1 MGHRA and CDR2 YSYEKL. The CDR3 length is 15 residues. In DNA form, the CDR3 reads TGCGCCAGCAGCCAAAGCCCCACAGACTACAATGAGCAGTTCTTC. Translation: CASSQSPTDYNEQFF.

The chain couples TRBV9 to TRBJ2-7; TRBD1 agrees at 7 bases. Germline lookup yields CDR1 SGDLS and CDR2 YYNGEE. V lost 3 bases, J lost 1 base, and 4 bases stayed unmatched. The CDR3 consists of 14 residues. The CDR3, as DNA: TGTGCCAGCAGCGAACAGGGGCCTTCCTACGAGCAGTACTTC. Its protein is CASSEQGPSYEQYF.

The chain uses TRBV7-9 and TRBJ2-5; tentatively, D is TRBD1 (7 bases). The germline CDR1 and CDR2 sequences are SEHNR and FQNEAQ (reference sequence). This CDR3 is built from 14 residues. V gave up 5 bases and J gave up 2 bases, with 12 bases separating them. For the CDR3, the DNA is TGTGCCAGCAGCCCGACAGGGACTCAAGAGACCCAGTACTTC. Its translation is CASSPTGTQETQYF.

The chain employs TRBV7-9 and TRBJ2-6, with a possible D match to TRBD1 (6 bases). Deletions cut 2 bases from V and 4 bases from J, with 12 bases between. This CDR3 is 16 amino acids long. Germline V gives CDR1 SEHNR, CDR2 FQNEAQ (reference sequence). The CDR3 is CASSLNTGTGANVLTF. The CDR3 DNA is TGTGCCAGCAGCTTAAATACAGGGACCGGGGCCAACGTCCTGACTTTC.

This chain connects TRBV12-3 or TRBV12-4 to TRBJ2-3; 7 bases fit TRBD1. CDR3 length: 15 amino acids. V was clipped by 7 bases and J by 0 bases; unmatched bases: 7. CDR3 sequence: CASTRDSLSTDTQYF. The CDR3 DNA follows: TGTGCCAGCACTCGGGACAGCCTTAGCACAGATACGCAGTATTTT.

The table lists this clonotype with a count of one. The CDR3 bases are TGTGCCAGCAGGGTCGGGGGGGGAACCTACGAGCAGTACTTC. Translation: CASRVGGGTYEQYF. V and J are TRBV12-3 or TRBV12-4 and TRBJ2-7, with TRBD2 identical over 8 bases. There are 14 residues in the CDR3. After removal of 6 bases from V and 2 bases from J, the junction contained 6 bases not matched to a gene.

The CDR3 protein is CASSPLGRSIQETQYF. CDR3 bases: TGTGCCAGCAGCCCCTTAGGACGTTCGATTCAAGAGACCCAGTACTTC. The chain couples TRBV5-8 to TRBJ2-5; no clear D. V dropped 4 bases and J dropped 2 bases, with 18 bases sitting between them. This CDR3 spans 16 amino acids. CDR1 is SGHTS, CDR2 YDEGEE, per germline.

This chain uses TRBV15 with TRBJ1-1, with a possible D match to TRBD1 (5 bases). The CDR3 has 12 residues. Germline lookup yields CDR1 LNHNV and CDR2 YYDKDF (reference sequence). The V end lost 5 bases, the J end lost 10 bases, and 14 bases lay between the germline ends. CDR3 nucleotides: TGTGCCACCAGCCTCCCAAAAGGGACAGCTTTCTTT. This translates into CATSLPKGTAFF.

The J gene is TRBJ2-5, the V gene TRBV11-2; 9 positions agree with TRBD2. CDR1 and CDR2 from the germline V gene are SGHAT and FQNNGV. After removal of 0 bases from V and 0 bases from J, the junction contained 2 bases not matched to a gene. This CDR3 has 16 residues. The CDR3 DNA is TGTGCCAGCAGCTTAGATCTAGCGGGGAACCAAGAGACCCAGTACTTC. Its translation: CASSLDLAGNQETQYF.

V and J are TRBV4-3 and TRBJ1-2; no clear D. Deletions cut 0 bases from V and 1 base from J, with 9 bases between. Germline V gives CDR1 LGHNA, CDR2 YSLEER. The CDR3 is 15 amino acids. The CDR3 region is CASSQDRGSNYGYTF. The CDR3 DNA sequence: TGCGCCAGCAGCCAAGATCGTGGTAGTAACTATGGCTACACCTTC.

In DNA form, the CDR3 reads TGTGCCAGCAGCTTGAATACCCGGCTAGCGGGGGACTCAGATACGCAGTATTTT. The encoded protein is CASSLNTRLAGDSDTQYF. The J gene is TRBJ2-3, the V gene TRBV11-2, with TRBD2 matching 10 bases. V lost 3 bases and J lost 4; bases outside the gene matches: 13. The CDR3 totals 18 residues. The germline gives CDR1 SGHAT, CDR2 FQNNGV.

The chain uses TRBV29-1 and TRBJ1-1; D is unclear. This CDR3 comprises 11 residues. Trimming pared 3 bases from V and 5 bases from J, leaving 7 bases between. The germline V gene encodes CDR1 SQVTM and CDR2 ANQGSEA. CDR3 in amino acids: CSVEGLTEAFF. CDR3 DNA: TGCAGCGTTGAGGGGTTAACTGAAGCTTTCTTT.

The genes are TRBV7-6 and TRBJ1-2, with D possibly matching TRBD1 (5 bases). CDR1 is SGHVS and CDR2 is FNYEAQ in the germline V gene. CDR3 length: 15 residues. Trimming took 2 bases from V and 8 from J, leaving 18 bases between them. The CDR3 nucleotides are TGTGCCAGCAGCTTAACGGGTAATGTTAGGGACGGCTACACCTTC. Residues: CASSLTGNVRDGYTF. Full variable domain (remainder filled in from reference TRBV7-6 and TRBJ1-2): GAGVSQSPRYKVTKRGQDVALRCDPISGHVSLYWYRQALGQGPEFLTYFNYEAQQDKSGLPNDRFSAERPEGSISTLTIQRTEQRDSAMYRCASSLTGNVRDGYTFGSGTRLTVV.

V usage is TRBV20-1 and J usage is TRBJ2-1; 7 positions match TRBD2. The CDR3 extends over 15 amino acids. Germline assignment: CDR1 DFQATT and CDR2 SNEGSKA (reference sequence). Unmatched junction bases numbered 8, after V lost 4 bases and J lost 2 bases. This CDR3 reads CSATDRSGTYNEQFF. Written as DNA, the CDR3 is TGCAGTGCTACCGATCGGAGCGGGACCTACAATGAGCAGTTCTTC.

The genes are TRBV27 and TRBJ1-6, with D perhaps matching TRBD1 (5 bases). Germline V gives CDR1 MNHEY, CDR2 SMNVEV (reference sequence). The V gene lost 5 bases and the J gene lost 6 bases, with 11 bases spanning the gap. The CDR3 totals 14 residues. CDR3 bases: TGTGCCAGCAGTGACACGGGGCGTAATTCACCCCTCCACTTT. Translated: CASSDTGRNSPLHF.

This chain joins TRBV27 and TRBJ1-6, with TRBD1 as a possible D gene (6 bases). The CDR3 covers 15 residues. The germline CDR1 and CDR2 sequences are MNHEY and SMNVEV (reference sequence). V was clipped by 3 bases and J by 7 bases, with 13 bases between them. CDR3 nucleotides: TGTGCCAGCAGTTTCGGTGACCAGGGGAATTCACCCCTCCACTTT. Translation gives CASSFGDQGNSPLHF.